The 14 T cell receptor beta chains below come from one sample, sequenced in a study of T cells in Graves' hyperthyroidism and ophthalmopathy. Amplified TCR beta CDR3 regions came from RNA transcripts. The HTBI set primed first-round TCR CDR3 RT-PCR. From the multiplex PCR reads, TCRdb called clonotypes with MiXCR, one entry per CDR3 protein. The sample includes fewer than 700,000 distinct CDR3 sequences, around 16% of them seen just once. Sequencing used blood. The receptors originated from a woman aged 25-40 years with Graves' hyperthyroidism.

In this sample, this clonotype turned up many times. CDR3 coding DNA: TGTGCCAGCAGCCAGGTGGCCCTCGGGATCTCCTACGAGCAGTACTTC. This gives the protein CASSQVALGISYEQYF. The chain combines TRBV7-2 with TRBJ2-7, with D perhaps TRBD2 (5 bases). The V gene's germline CDR1 is SGHTA and CDR2 FQGNSA. Deletions cut 5 bases from V and 0 bases from J, with 17 bases between. CDR3 size: 16 residues.

Ten or more counts support this clonotype. The chain recombines TRBV27 with TRBJ2-1; TRBD2 agrees at 8 bases. Germline CDR1 MNHEY, CDR2 SMNVEV (reference sequence). The CDR3 runs 15 residues. Unmatched junction bases numbered 5, after V lost 2 bases and J lost 5 bases. The CDR3 coding sequence is TGTGCCAGCAGTTTAAGAGCGGGAGATAACAATGAGCAGTTCTTC. Translating gives CASSLRAGDNNEQFF.

This clonotype was counted ten times or more. The chain combines TRBV2 with TRBJ2-1; perhaps TRBD2 as D (6 bases). Trimming shortened V by 6 bases and J by 5 bases, and 11 bases separated the two germline ends. The CDR3 loop spans 13 amino acids. The germline V gene has CDR1 SNHLY and CDR2 FYNNEI. CDR3 coding DNA: TGTGCCAGCAGGTGGGACTTTAACAATGAGCAGTTCTTC. It codes for CASRWDFNNEQFF.

This clonotype has a handful of counts. This sequence joins TRBV9 and TRBJ2-7; D may be TRBD1 or TRBD2 (6 bases each). The germline V gene encodes CDR1 SGDLS and CDR2 YYNGEE. The CDR3 has 14 amino acids. Trimming left V 1 base short and J 3 bases short, with 11 bases between. Written as DNA, the CDR3 is TGTGCCAGCAGCGTATCCAGGGGAGGCTACGAGCAGTACTTC. It specifies CASSVSRGGYEQYF.

This clonotype was observed many times. The chain couples TRBV2 to TRBJ2-1; D gene uncertain. The CDR3 is made up of 12 amino acids. Looked up from germline, CDR1 is SNHLY and CDR2 is FYNNEI. Trimming stripped 6 bases from V and 6 bases from J, with 9 bases between. CDR3 residues: CASRSDANEQFF. The CDR3, as DNA: TGTGCCAGCAGATCGGACGCCAATGAGCAGTTCTTC.

This clonotype was seen many times. CDR3 amino acids: CASSYRPNTEAFF. For the CDR3, the DNA is TGTGCCAGCAGTTATCGACCGAACACTGAAGCTTTCTTT. This sequence joins TRBV6-5 and TRBJ1-1; D not certain. The length of the CDR3 is 13 residues. Germline V gives CDR1 MNHEY, CDR2 SVGAGI. The V end lost 3 bases, the J end lost 1 base, and 6 bases lay between the germline ends.

This clonotype was recorded many times. This chain links TRBV7-2 with TRBJ1-1; perhaps TRBD1 as D (5 bases). CDR3 length: 15 amino acids. The ends were cut back, 4 bases at V and 1 base at J, with 13 bases in the middle. Germline V lookup: CDR1 SGHTA, CDR2 FQGNSA. CDR3 residues: CASSSGRIENTEAFF. CDR3 nucleotides: TGTGCCAGCAGCTCGGGACGAATTGAGAACACTGAAGCTTTCTTT.

This clonotype was seen repeatedly, ten times or more. The genes are TRBV28 and TRBJ1-1, with D possibly being TRBD1 (5 bases). The V gene lost 5 bases and the J gene lost 5 bases, with 15 bases spanning the gap. The CDR3 totals 14 residues. Germline CDR1 and CDR2: MDHEN and SYDVKM. The CDR3 region is CASSTTGGETEAFF. In DNA form, the CDR3 reads TGTGCCAGCAGTACGACTGGGGGAGAGACTGAAGCTTTCTTT.

There are many counts of this clonotype. This chain joins TRBV6-1 and TRBJ2-7; 8 positions match TRBD1. The trim removed 7 bases at V and 1 base at J, leaving 6 bases unmatched. CDR3 length: 14 residues. Germline assignment: CDR1 MNHNS and CDR2 SASEGT. For the CDR3, the DNA is TGTGCCAGCAATCTAAGGACAGGGTCCTACGAGCAGTACTTC. This encodes CASNLRTGSYEQYF.

Of note for this clonotype: Germline and junction disagree at one end, which may indicate a read error. The chain combines TRBV9 with TRBJ2-3; D might be TRBD2 (5 bases). This CDR3 has 15 amino acids. The germline V gene encodes CDR1 SGDLS and CDR2 YYNGEE. CDR3 protein: CASSVAMGRADTQYF. CDR3 DNA sequence: TGTGCCAGTAGCGTAGCAATGGGAAGGGCAGATACGCAGTATTTT.

This clonotype was picked up one time. One end of the junction does not line up with germline, which may come from a read error. The chain joins TRBV29-1 to TRBJ1-1; D gene unclear. The CDR3 runs to 11 residues. CDR1 is SQVTM, CDR2 ANQGSEA, per germline. In nucleotides, the CDR3 is TGCAGCGTTGCCTGGAACACTAAAGCTTTCTTT. Its protein product is CSVAWNTKAFF.

The table lists this clonotype with a few counts. The chain recombines TRBV5-5 with TRBJ2-7; TRBD1 is a possible D gene (5 bases). V was trimmed by 5 bases and J by 3 bases, leaving 9 bases between them. CDR1 SGHKS and CDR2 YYEKEE come from the germline V gene (reference sequence). This CDR3 is 12 amino acids long. CDR3 nucleotides: TGTGCCAGCAGTGACAGATTCTACGAGCAGTACTTC. It specifies CASSDRFYEQYF.

In DNA, the CDR3 is TGTGCTAGTGGTTTGGGAGTTAGCGGAACTACCTACAATGAGCAGTTCTTC. Translated: CASGLGVSGTTYNEQFF. This chain uses TRBV12-5 with TRBJ2-1, with TRBD2 as a possible D gene (6 bases). The CDR3 extends over 17 amino acids. V was pared by 1 base and J by 2 bases, with 15 bases between. Germline V lookup: CDR1 LGHNT, CDR2 FRNRAP.

This clonotype showed up many times. As DNA, the CDR3 is TGCAGTGCTAGCGGACGCCCTCGGGGCTATGAGCAGTTCTTC. It codes for CSASGRPRGYEQFF. The chain employs TRBV20-1 and TRBJ2-1, with D possibly called TRBD1 or TRBD2 (5 bases each). V lost 3 bases, J lost 8 bases, and 17 bases lay in between. The CDR3 extends over 14 amino acids. In germline, CDR1 is DFQATT, CDR2 SNEGSKA (reference sequence).